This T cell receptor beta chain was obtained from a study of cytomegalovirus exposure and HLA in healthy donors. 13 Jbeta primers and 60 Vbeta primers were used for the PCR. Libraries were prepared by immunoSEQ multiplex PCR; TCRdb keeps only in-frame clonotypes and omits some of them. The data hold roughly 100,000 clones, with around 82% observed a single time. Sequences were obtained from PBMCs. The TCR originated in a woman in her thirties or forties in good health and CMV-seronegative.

The CDR3 sequence is CASNNERRGEQFF. The CDR3 nucleotides read TGTGCCAGCAACAATGAACGTCGCGGGGAGCAGTTCTTC. The chain recombines TRBV5-4 with TRBJ2-1; tentative D call: TRBD2 (5 bases). This CDR3 region has 13 residues. Trimming left V 6 bases short and J 10 bases short, with 17 bases between. In germline, CDR1 is SGHNT, CDR2 YYREEE (reference sequence). Full variable domain (missing parts from reference TRBV5-4 and TRBJ2-1): ETGVTQSPTHLIKTRGQQVTLRCSSQSGHNTVSWYQQALGQGPQFIFQYYREEENGRGNFPPRFSGLQFPNYSSELNVNALELDDSALYLCASNNERRGEQFFGPGTRLTVL.